This entry features one T cell receptor (beta chain) sequence. The antigen is not known. Investigators isolated RNA and reverse transcribed it into cDNA to act as the sequencing template. Profiling relied on immunoSEQ multiplex PCR, and the TCRdb table lists in-frame clones only, not all of them. The sample lists more than 130,000 clones; roughly 82% were seen once. Documented treatment: oral pan-JAK inhibitor, 5-10 mg twice daily. This specimen comes from a study of CD8+ T cells in alopecia areata. Study observations and caveats: Scalp and blood samples kept many expanded lesional clones throughout tofacitinib. Uncertainty remains about how baseline CD8+ expansion links to response, with one nonresponder.

Trimming shortened V by 7 bases and J by 3 bases, and 13 bases separated the two germline ends. This CDR3 has 14 residues. CDR1 and CDR2 (germline): SEHNR, FQNEAQ (reference sequence). Sequencing used CD8+ T cells sorted from blood, obtained at week 4, from a patient treated with tofacitinib. This sequence joins TRBV7-9 and TRBJ1-5; D is perhaps TRBD1 (6 bases). This clonotype was sampled from a human donor with alopecia areata. The CDR3 DNA follows: TGTGCCAGCACAGGGGTAGGTTCCAATCAGCCCCAGCATTTT. This gives the protein CASTGVGSNQPQHF. Supplemented by reference TRBV7-9 and TRBJ1-5, the full variable domain reads DTGVSQNPRHKITKRGQNVTFRCDPISEHNRLYWYRQTLGQGPEFLTYFQNEAQLEKSRLLSDRFSAERPKGSFSTLEIQRTEQGDSAMYLCASTGVGSNQPQHFGDGTRLSIL.